This TCR beta chain was captured by sequencing in a study of neurological immune-mediated disorders. TCRdb ran MiXCR on the 5' RACE reads and lists one entry per CDR3 protein. The table includes 35,000 to 50,000 distinct CDR3 sequences, about 14% detected once. The CDR3 runs 16 residues. Per germline, CDR1 MNHNY and CDR2 SVGAGI (reference sequence). J was trimmed by 3 bases and V by 6 bases; bases with no gene match: 10. This clonotype was recorded many times. V and J are TRBV6-6 and TRBJ2-3; 9 bases match TRBD1. This TCR was sampled from a woman aged 55-69 years with HTLV-1-associated myelopathy (HAM/TSP). Sequenced: CD4+ T cells from blood. CDR3 bases: TGTGCCAGCAGCTTGAGGCCGGGACAGGGTACAGATACGCAGTATTTT. It specifies CASSLRPGQGTDTQYF.